Following are 21 T cell receptor beta chains from one sample sequenced in a study of cytomegalovirus exposure and HLA in healthy donors (TCRdb year 2017). To prepare the library, the immunoSEQ multiplex PCR assay was applied. TCRdb stores this immuneACCESS table with in-frame sequences only. Part of the clones is absent; in the studies checked, under half of the shortfall reflects unresolved V genes, and no reason is known for the rest. Present in this sample are 100,000 or so clones, 85% to 95% of which were seen just once. The ten biggest clones cover 0.89% of the sample. The sequenced sample consisted of PBMCs. These receptors all stem from a woman aged 18-29 years in good health and CMV-seronegative.

The chain is built from TRBV5-1 and TRBJ2-5, with 7 bases identical to TRBD2. Unmatched junction bases numbered 6, after V lost 0 bases and J lost 4 bases. The V gene's germline CDR1 is SGHRS and CDR2 YFSETQ. The CDR3 totals 15 residues. The CDR3 nucleotides are TGCGCCAGCAGCTTGGACCCGGGGGGAGGAGAGACCCAGTACTTC. Translation: CASSLDPGGGETQYF.

The chain has TRBV19 and TRBJ1-3; 8 bases map to TRBD1. CDR1 is LNHDA and CDR2 is SQIVND in the germline V gene (reference sequence). V lost 3 bases to trimming and J lost 8 bases; unmatched junction nucleotides: 12. The CDR3 consists of 16 residues. The CDR3 sequence: CASSMNRQGYSDTIYF. The CDR3 DNA is TGTGCCAGTAGTATGAATAGACAGGGGTATTCGGACACCATATATTTT.

This sequence joins TRBV5-8 and TRBJ1-1; D is unclear. Germline lookup yields CDR1 SGHTS and CDR2 YDEGEE. This CDR3 has 13 amino acids. V was shortened by 6 bases and J by 2 bases, with 11 bases between the two germline ends. In nucleotides, the CDR3 is TGTGCCAGCATCGGCAGGATTAACACTGAAGCTTTCTTT. Its translation: CASIGRINTEAFF.

The chain is built from TRBV19 and TRBJ2-7, with D perhaps TRBD1 (7 bases). V was clipped by 3 bases and J by 0 bases, with 12 bases between them. The CDR3 is 15 amino acids. The germline V gene encodes CDR1 LNHDA and CDR2 SQIVND (reference sequence). The CDR3 coding sequence is TGTGCCAGTAGTATCAGGGGGGAGGCCTCCTACGAGCAGTACTTC. It translates to CASSIRGEASYEQYF. The full variable domain, with the rest looked up from reference TRBV19 and TRBJ2-7, is DGGITQSPKYLFRKEGQNVTLSCEQNLNHDAMYWYRQDPGQGLRLIYYSQIVNDFQKGDIAEGYSVSREKKESFPLTVTSAQKNPTAFYLCASSIRGEASYEQYFGPGTRLTVT.

The CDR3 loop reads CASSIAGAETQYF. The CDR3 nucleotides are TGCGCCAGCAGTATAGCGGGAGCAGAGACCCAGTACTTC. The genes are TRBV10-1 and TRBJ2-5; the match to TRBD2 covers 9 bases. Trimming removed 5 bases from V and 4 bases from J; junction bases left unmatched: 2. The CDR3 length is 13 residues. Germline-derived CDR1 and CDR2 are WNHNN and SYGVQD (reference sequence).

This chain connects TRBV9 to TRBJ2-1, with TRBD2 identical over 7 bases. Germline CDR1 SGDLS, CDR2 YYNGEE. The CDR3 is 12 residues long. With 3 bases clipped from V and 8 bases from J, the junction kept 2 bases outside the gene matches. CDR3: CASSATSYEQFF. For the CDR3, the DNA is TGTGCCAGCAGCGCGACTAGCTATGAGCAGTTCTTC.

This chain connects TRBV28 to TRBJ1-5; D ambiguous. Deletions cut 1 base from V and 6 bases from J, with 13 bases between. This CDR3 has 15 residues. CDR1 and CDR2 from the germline V gene are MDHEN and SYDVKM. This chain's CDR3 is CASSLLGSPSQPQHF. The CDR3 region has the DNA TGTGCCAGCAGTTTATTGGGGAGCCCGAGTCAGCCCCAGCATTTT.

The chain links TRBV6-5 to TRBJ1-2, with TRBD1 as a possible D gene (5 bases). CDR1 is MNHEY and CDR2 is SVGAGI in the germline V gene. The CDR3 runs 13 residues. V lost 6 bases and J 3 bases, leaving 11 bases between the germline ends. As DNA, the CDR3 is TGTGCCAGCAGCCTCCAGGGCTACTATGGCTACACCTTC. Translation: CASSLQGYYGYTF.

The gene calls are TRBV7-9 and TRBJ1-1; D call uncertain. V shed 8 bases and J shed 1 base, with 8 bases lying between them. The CDR3 consists of 12 residues. Germline assignment: CDR1 SEHNR and CDR2 FQNEAQ (reference sequence). CDR3 region: CASGRSNTEAFF. The CDR3 coding sequence is TGTGCCAGCGGCAGATCGAACACTGAAGCTTTCTTT.

The rearrangement joins TRBV7-9 to TRBJ2-1; unclear D gene. In germline, CDR1 is SEHNR, CDR2 FQNEAQ (reference sequence). This CDR3 contains 12 residues. Trimming took off 5 bases at V and 6 bases at J, with 8 bases between the two ends. Written as DNA, the CDR3 is TGTGCCAGCAGCCCTGTATTCAATGAGCAGTTCTTC. The encoded protein is CASSPVFNEQFF.

V usage is TRBV7-9 and J usage is TRBJ1-3; D call uncertain. This CDR3 region has 16 residues. CDR1 is SEHNR, CDR2 FQNEAQ, per germline (reference sequence). The V gene lost 2 bases and the J gene lost 4 bases, with 15 bases spanning the gap. CDR3 residues: CASSLYGVSGGNTIYF. The CDR3 region has the DNA TGTGCCAGCAGCTTATATGGGGTGTCGGGAGGAAACACCATATATTTT.

V gene TRBV9 combines with J gene TRBJ2-7; 9 nucleotides agree with TRBD1. This CDR3 has 16 amino acids. The V segment lost 0 bases and the J segment 0 bases; nucleotides outside the gene matches: 4. Germline V gives CDR1 SGDLS, CDR2 YYNGEE. The CDR3 bases are TGTGCCAGCAGCGTAGGGGGGACAGGGAGCTCCTACGAGCAGTACTTC. It is translated as CASSVGGTGSSYEQYF. The whole variable domain, filled in from reference TRBV9 and TRBJ2-7, reads DSGVTQTPKHLITATGQRVTLRCSPRSGDLSVYWYQQSLDQGLQFLIQYYNGEERAKGNILERFSAQQFPDLHSELNLSSLELGDSALYFCASSVGGTGSSYEQYFGPGTRLTVT.

The chain employs TRBV18 and TRBJ2-7, with a tentative D call TRBD1 (5 bases). The germline V gene has CDR1 KGHSH and CDR2 LQKENI. This CDR3 has 13 residues. Trimming shortened V by 3 bases and J by 6 bases, and 12 bases separated the two germline ends. CDR3 DNA: TGTGCCAGCTCACCGGCACAGGCAGGCGAGCAGTACTTC. Translated, it gives CASSPAQAGEQYF.

This clone was counted a few times. The rearrangement links TRBV9 to TRBJ1-5; perhaps TRBD1 as D (5 bases). The CDR3 is 14 residues long. CDR1 SGDLS and CDR2 YYNGEE come from the germline V gene. Trimming cost V 0 bases and J 3 bases, with 7 bases left between them. Written as DNA, the CDR3 is TGTGCCAGCAGCGTAGGACAGTTCAATCAGCCCCAGCATTTT. This sequence encodes CASSVGQFNQPQHF.

V usage is TRBV6-5 and J usage is TRBJ2-7; a possible D gene is TRBD2 (5 bases). CDR3 length equals 10 residues. The V end was cut by 7 bases, the J end by 5 bases, with 6 bases between. Germline lookup yields CDR1 MNHEY and CDR2 SVGAGI. CDR3 coding DNA: TGTGCCAGCAAGGAGGACGAGCAGTACTTC. Its protein is CASKEDEQYF.

V gene TRBV6-6 combines with J gene TRBJ1-1, with a possible D match to TRBD1 (6 bases). Germline CDR1 MNHNY, CDR2 SVGAGI (reference sequence). The CDR3 loop spans 16 amino acids. V was cut by 6 bases and J by 8 bases, with 25 bases left in between. The CDR3 nucleotides are TGTGCCAGCAGCGGTTACGTTCCAGGCTCTCAGGGGGAAGCTTTCTTT. This encodes CASSGYVPGSQGEAFF.

The chain combines TRBV7-9 with TRBJ2-5; 7 bases align to TRBD2. CDR3 length: 14 amino acids. Trimming removed 3 bases from V and 3 bases from J; junction bases left unmatched: 4. The germline CDR1 and CDR2 sequences are SEHNR and FQNEAQ (reference sequence). The CDR3 DNA is TGTGCCAGCAGCTTCGGGACTACTGAAGAGACCCAGTACTTC. This encodes CASSFGTTEETQYF.

The chain uses TRBV6-6 and TRBJ1-1; 10 nucleotides agree with TRBD1. The V gene end was trimmed by 6 bases and the J gene end by 2 bases; junction bases not matched to a gene: 3. This CDR3 has 14 residues. Germline lookup yields CDR1 MNHNY and CDR2 SVGAGI (reference sequence). CDR3 region: CASSRDRGNTEAFF. The CDR3 nucleotides read TGTGCCAGCAGCCGGGACAGGGGAAACACTGAAGCTTTCTTT.

This chain connects TRBV4-3 to TRBJ1-5; D gene ambiguous. This CDR3 has 16 amino acids. V lost 0 bases and J 1 base, leaving 10 bases between the germline ends. Per the germline V gene, CDR1 is LGHNA and CDR2 is YSLEER. CDR3 coding DNA: TGCGCCAGCAGCCAAGATGCCGGCGGGAGCAATCAGCCCCAGCATTTT. Protein: CASSQDAGGSNQPQHF.

This clone was seen once. This chain joins TRBV2 and TRBJ2-1; TRBD2 aligns across 11 bases. V shed 6 bases and J 7 bases; nucleotides not matched to a gene: 8. Germline V gene sequence: CDR1 SNHLY, CDR2 FYNNEI. The CDR3 loop spans 15 amino acids. CDR3 sequence: CASRDSGGGGNEQFF. The DNA for the CDR3 is TGTGCCAGCAGGGATAGCGGGGGGGGAGGAAATGAGCAGTTCTTC.

V is TRBV9 and J is TRBJ2-3, with D possibly being TRBD2 (6 bases). The CDR3 spans 16 residues. V gave up 0 bases and J gave up 1 base, with 12 bases separating them. From germline, CDR1 is SGDLS and CDR2 YYNGEE. CDR3 residues: CASSVEGRSGTDTQYF. The DNA for the CDR3 is TGTGCCAGCAGCGTAGAGGGGAGGAGCGGCACAGATACGCAGTATTTT. The full variable domain, rest sourced from reference TRBV9 and TRBJ2-3, is DSGVTQTPKHLITATGQRVTLRCSPRSGDLSVYWYQQSLDQGLQFLIQYYNGEERAKGNILERFSAQQFPDLHSELNLSSLELGDSALYFCASSVEGRSGTDTQYFGPGTRLTVL.